Following are 18 T cell receptor beta chains from one sample sequenced in a study of beta chain features in type 1 diabetes. The entirety of the isolated RNA underwent reverse transcription, so expressed TCRB transcripts were sequenced. Data came from immunoSEQ multiplex PCR; TCRdb stores just in-frame clones and leaves some out. The table has 330,000 or so clones, less than 15% seen once. The sample taken for sequencing was central memory CD4+ T cells from blood. The receptor set was obtained from a man aged 25-45 years in good health.

In this sample, this clone turned up a few times. The chain links TRBV6-6 to TRBJ2-5, with D unclear. CDR1 MNHNY and CDR2 SVGAGI come from the germline V gene (reference sequence). The V end lost 5 bases, the J end lost 5 bases, and 9 bases lay between the germline ends. CDR3 length: 12 residues. CDR3 nucleotide sequence: TGTGCCAGCAGTGACCTGTCGGAGACCCAGTACTTC. Amino acid sequence: CASSDLSETQYF.

This clone came up many times. This rearrangement joins TRBV11-2 to TRBJ1-2; perhaps TRBD1 as D (5 bases). The V gene's germline CDR1 is SGHAT and CDR2 FQNNGV. Trimming left V 5 bases short and J 6 bases short, with 19 bases between. The CDR3 contains 15 residues. CDR3 amino acids: CASSRRVGGEDGYTF. The CDR3 DNA is TGTGCCAGCAGCCGGAGGGTTGGGGGAGAGGATGGCTACACCTTC.

This clone was seen a handful of times. The chain carries TRBV5-5 and TRBJ2-2; unclear D gene. V was shortened by 0 bases and J by 5 bases, with 8 bases between the two germline ends. The germline V gene encodes CDR1 SGHKS and CDR2 YYEKEE (reference sequence). The CDR3 runs to 14 residues. CDR3 nucleotides: TGTGCCAGCAGCTTGGCACCGGAAACCGGGGAGCTGTTTTTT. Residues: CASSLAPETGELFF. Full variable domain (missing parts from reference TRBV5-5 and TRBJ2-2): DAGVTQSPTHLIKTRGQQVTLRCSPISGHKSVSWYQQVLGQGPQFIFQYYEKEERGRGNFPDRFSARQFPNYSSELNVNALLLGDSALYLCASSLAPETGELFFGEGSRLTVL.

Only one count was recorded for this clone. This chain uses TRBV9 with TRBJ1-1; D unclear. In germline, CDR1 is SGDLS, CDR2 YYNGEE. V was pared by 0 bases and J by 1 base, with 7 bases between. The CDR3 contains 14 residues. Here the CDR3 DNA reads TGTGCCAGCAGCGTAGTGTCTAGGAACACTGAAGCTTTCTTT. Encoded protein: CASSVVSRNTEAFF. Complete variable domain (other parts from reference TRBV9 and TRBJ1-1): DSGVTQTPKHLITATGQRVTLRCSPRSGDLSVYWYQQSLDQGLQFLIQYYNGEERAKGNILERFSAQQFPDLHSELNLSSLELGDSALYFCASSVVSRNTEAFFGQGTRLTVV.

This clone appeared many times. The rearrangement joins TRBV19 to TRBJ1-2, with 8 bases fitting TRBD1. V dropped 8 bases and J dropped 6; count of bases not matched to a gene: 5. The CDR3 is 12 residues long. Germline values: CDR1 LNHDA, CDR2 SQIVND (reference sequence). CDR3 amino acids: CASLLGQDGYTF. The DNA of the CDR3 is TGTGCCAGTCTCTTGGGACAGGATGGCTACACCTTC.

This clone was observed a handful of times. This chain links TRBV6-5 with TRBJ1-4; D is uncertain. Germline values: CDR1 MNHEY, CDR2 SVGAGI. Trimming took 4 bases from V and 3 from J, leaving 12 bases between them. The CDR3 sequence is 15 residues long. CDR3 bases: TGTGCCAGCAGTTCACGCTGGCCCCCTAATGAAAAACTGTTTTTT. The encoded protein is CASSSRWPPNEKLFF.

The chain couples TRBV7-3 to TRBJ2-3; the D is unclear. Trimming removed 2 bases at V and 6 bases at J, with 12 bases between. CDR3 length equals 14 residues. CDR1 SGHTA and CDR2 FQGTGA come from the germline V gene. The CDR3 sequence is CASSLSPYGDTQYF. CDR3 bases: TGTGCCAGCAGCTTATCCCCGTACGGGGATACGCAGTATTTT.

Points on this clone: Given a much more abundant clone one base away, this may be a read error. The chain couples TRBV9 to TRBJ2-3; possibly TRBD2 for D (6 bases). Trimming removed 4 bases at V and 4 bases at J, with 10 bases between. CDR1 is SGDLS, CDR2 YYNGEE, per germline. The CDR3 extends over 13 amino acids. The CDR3 DNA is TGTGCCAGCAGCTTAGGAGGGTCAGATACGCAGTATTTT. Translation gives CASSLGGSDTQYF.

This clone has more than one count but fewer than ten. The chain has TRBV30 and TRBJ2-2; no clear D gene. The CDR3 is 13 amino acids. In germline, CDR1 is GTSNPN, CDR2 SVGIG (reference sequence). V gave up 2 bases and J gave up 1 base, with 5 bases separating them. CDR3 protein: CAWSLQNTGELFF. As DNA, the CDR3 is TGTGCCTGGAGTCTCCAGAACACCGGGGAGCTGTTTTTT.

This clone was recorded many times. This chain connects TRBV14 to TRBJ1-5; no clear D. The CDR3 contains 13 residues. Germline V gives CDR1 SGHDN, CDR2 FVKESK. The germline V and J ends were trimmed by 7 bases and 6 bases, with 13 bases remaining between them. This CDR3 is CASTMTRGQPQHF. Here the CDR3 DNA reads TGTGCCAGCACCATGACCCGGGGTCAGCCCCAGCATTTT.

This clone was seen ten or more times. The chain couples TRBV5-4 to TRBJ2-3; 8 bases fit TRBD2. Trimming cost V 4 bases and J 4 bases; bases outside gene matches: 11. Germline V lookup: CDR1 SGHNT, CDR2 YYREEE (reference sequence). CDR3 length: 16 amino acids. The CDR3 DNA reads TGTGCCAGCAGCGGAGTCCCGGGGGGGCCCCCAGATACGCAGTATTTT. It codes for CASSGVPGGPPDTQYF.

This sequence joins TRBV6-4 and TRBJ1-6; D not resolved. The CDR3 runs 14 residues. The V gene's germline CDR1 is MRHNA and CDR2 SNTAGT. Trimming pared 2 bases from V and 8 bases from J, leaving 10 bases between. CDR3 coding DNA: TGTGCCAGCAGTGACGCCCTTTGGGATTCACCCCTCCACTTT. Its translation: CASSDALWDSPLHF.

J is TRBJ2-5 and V is TRBV7-7; TRBD2 matches 11 bases. Looked up from germline, CDR1 is SSHAT and CDR2 is FNYEAQ (reference sequence). V shed 2 bases, J shed 2 bases, and the junction held 1 base outside the gene matches. The CDR3 is 15 amino acids. The CDR3 nucleotides are TGTGCCAGCAGCTTATCTAGCGGGGGGCAAGAGACCCAGTACTTC. This gives the protein CASSLSSGGQETQYF.

This clone was found a few times. This chain connects TRBV10-2 to TRBJ1-1, with 9 bases lining up with TRBD1. J lost 1 base, V lost 10 bases, and 10 bases had no gene match. CDR3 size: 15 residues. Germline values: CDR1 WSHSY, CDR2 SAAADI. Here the CDR3 reads CATRDRATQNTEAFF. The CDR3 DNA is TGCGCCACGAGGGACAGGGCAACCCAGAACACTGAAGCTTTCTTT.

This clone was seen only a few times. V is TRBV6-1 and J is TRBJ2-1; D might be TRBD2 (6 bases). Trimming removed 1 base at V and 8 bases at J, with 15 bases between. There are 15 residues in the CDR3. Looked up from germline, CDR1 is MNHNS and CDR2 is SASEGT. Written as DNA, the CDR3 is TGTGCCAGCAGTGAAGTGATTAGTTCGGGGGATGAGCAGTTCTTC. Translated, it gives CASSEVISSGDEQFF.

This clone has just a few counts. The gene calls are TRBV6-5 and TRBJ2-1, with D possibly matching TRBD2 (8 bases). Germline values: CDR1 MNHEY, CDR2 SVGAGI. Trimming took 8 bases from V and 8 from J, leaving 16 bases between them. CDR3 size: 13 residues. In nucleotides, the CDR3 is TGTGCCAGCGGGTCGGGAGGGGGCCATGAGCAGTTCTTC. Translated: CASGSGGGHEQFF.

This clone has just a few counts. The chain links TRBV7-9 to TRBJ2-7; a weak D match, TRBD1 (6 bases). The CDR3 spans 14 residues. Between the trimmed V and J ends, which lost 4 bases and 4 bases, there was a span of 14 bases. Germline CDR1 SEHNR, CDR2 FQNEAQ (reference sequence). The CDR3 nucleotides read TGTGCCAGCAGCTCGGTTGGCAGGGGTTACGAGCAGTACTTC. The encoded protein is CASSSVGRGYEQYF.

In its sample, this clone was seen a few times. The gene calls are TRBV13 and TRBJ2-3, with D uncertain. The CDR3 contains 13 residues. The ends were cut back, 5 bases at V and 7 bases at J, with 13 bases in the middle. Per the germline V gene, CDR1 is PRHDT and CDR2 is FYEKMQ (reference sequence). The CDR3 DNA is TGTGCCAGCAGCCCAAGAGTGGGGAATACGCAGTATTTT. This translates into CASSPRVGNTQYF.